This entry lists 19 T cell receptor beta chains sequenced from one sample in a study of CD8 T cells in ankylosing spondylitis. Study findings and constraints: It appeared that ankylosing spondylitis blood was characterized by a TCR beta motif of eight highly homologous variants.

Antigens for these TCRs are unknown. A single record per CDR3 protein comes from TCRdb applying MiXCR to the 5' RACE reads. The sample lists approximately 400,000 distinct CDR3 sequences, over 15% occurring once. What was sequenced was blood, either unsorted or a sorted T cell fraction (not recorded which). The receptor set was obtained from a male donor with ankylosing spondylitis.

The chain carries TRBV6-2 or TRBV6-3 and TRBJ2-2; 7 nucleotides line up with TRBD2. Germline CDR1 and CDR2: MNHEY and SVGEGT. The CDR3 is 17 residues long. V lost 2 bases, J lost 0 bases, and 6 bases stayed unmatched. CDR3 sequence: CASSYAGVGTNTGELFF. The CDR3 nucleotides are TGTGCCAGCAGTTACGCGGGGGTGGGGACGAACACCGGGGAGCTGTTTTTT.

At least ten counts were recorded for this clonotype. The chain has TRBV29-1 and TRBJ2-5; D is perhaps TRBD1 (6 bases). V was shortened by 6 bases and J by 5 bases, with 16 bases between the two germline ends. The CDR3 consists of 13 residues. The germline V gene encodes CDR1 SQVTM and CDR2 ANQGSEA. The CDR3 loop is CSVPMGQRETQYF. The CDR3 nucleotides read TGCAGCGTGCCGATGGGACAAAGGGAGACCCAGTACTTC.

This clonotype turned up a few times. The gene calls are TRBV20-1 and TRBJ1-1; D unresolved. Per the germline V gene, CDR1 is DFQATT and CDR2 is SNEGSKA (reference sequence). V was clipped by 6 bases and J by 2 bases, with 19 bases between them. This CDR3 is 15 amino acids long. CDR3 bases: TGCAGTGCCAGAACGGGAGGCAGATCTAACACTGAAGCTTTCTTT. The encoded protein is CSARTGGRSNTEAFF.

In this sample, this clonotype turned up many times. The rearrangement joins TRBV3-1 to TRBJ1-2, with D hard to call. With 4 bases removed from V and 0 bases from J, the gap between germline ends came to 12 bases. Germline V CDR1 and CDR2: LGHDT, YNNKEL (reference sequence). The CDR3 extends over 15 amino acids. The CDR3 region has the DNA TGTGCCAGCAGCCGACGACCAGATGCTAACTATGGCTACACCTTC. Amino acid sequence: CASSRRPDANYGYTF.

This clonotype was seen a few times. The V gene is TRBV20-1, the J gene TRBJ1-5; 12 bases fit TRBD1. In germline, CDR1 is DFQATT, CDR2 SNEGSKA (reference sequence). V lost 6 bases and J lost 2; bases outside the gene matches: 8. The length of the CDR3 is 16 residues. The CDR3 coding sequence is TGCAGTGCCTGGGGACAGGGGGCGTTGGGCAATCAGCCCCAGCATTTT. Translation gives CSAWGQGALGNQPQHF.

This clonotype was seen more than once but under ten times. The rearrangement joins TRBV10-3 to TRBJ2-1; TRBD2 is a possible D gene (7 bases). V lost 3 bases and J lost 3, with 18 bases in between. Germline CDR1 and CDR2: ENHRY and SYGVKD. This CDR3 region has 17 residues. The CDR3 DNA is TGTGCCATCAGTGAAGGGGGGGGAGATGCTAGCTACAATGAGCAGTTCTTC. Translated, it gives CAISEGGGDASYNEQFF.

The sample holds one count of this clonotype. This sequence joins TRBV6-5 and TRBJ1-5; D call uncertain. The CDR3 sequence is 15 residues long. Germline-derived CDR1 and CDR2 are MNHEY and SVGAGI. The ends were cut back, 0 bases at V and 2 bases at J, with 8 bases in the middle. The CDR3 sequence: CASSYSATGNQPQHF. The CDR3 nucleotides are TGTGCCAGCAGTTACTCGGCCACGGGCAATCAGCCCCAGCATTTT.

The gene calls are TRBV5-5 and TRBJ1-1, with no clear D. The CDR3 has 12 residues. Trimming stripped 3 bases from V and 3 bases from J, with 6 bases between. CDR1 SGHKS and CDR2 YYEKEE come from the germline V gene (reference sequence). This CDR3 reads CASSWDYTEAFF. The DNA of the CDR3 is TGTGCCAGCAGCTGGGATTACACTGAAGCTTTCTTT.

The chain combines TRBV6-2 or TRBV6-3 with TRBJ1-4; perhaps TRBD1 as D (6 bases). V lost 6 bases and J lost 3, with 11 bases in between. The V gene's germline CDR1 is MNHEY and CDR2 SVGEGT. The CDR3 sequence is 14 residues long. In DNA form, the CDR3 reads TGTGCCAGCAGCAGACAGGCGGCTAATGAAAAACTGTTTTTT. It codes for CASSRQAANEKLFF.

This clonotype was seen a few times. The CDR3 nucleotides are TGTGCCAGCAGCTTAGGGGCCCTACGGACAGATACGCAGTATTTT. As protein: CASSLGALRTDTQYF. The V gene is TRBV7-9, the J gene TRBJ2-3; D is uncertain. The CDR3 sequence is 15 residues long. Per germline, CDR1 SEHNR and CDR2 FQNEAQ (reference sequence). The V end was cut by 1 base, the J end by 3 bases, with 11 bases between.

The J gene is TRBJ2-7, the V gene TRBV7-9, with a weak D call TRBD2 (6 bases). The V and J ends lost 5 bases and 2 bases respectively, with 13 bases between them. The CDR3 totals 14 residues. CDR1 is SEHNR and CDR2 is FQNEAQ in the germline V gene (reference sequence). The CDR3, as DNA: TGTGCCAGCAGCGGTAGCGGAGGGGCCTACGAGCAGTACTTC. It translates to CASSGSGGAYEQYF.

The CDR3, as DNA: TGTGCCAGCAGCCCCGAGGGGAGGTATGGCTACACCTTC. Translated, it gives CASSPEGRYGYTF. The chain joins TRBV7-9 to TRBJ1-2, with D maybe TRBD1 (5 bases). The length of the CDR3 is 13 residues. Germline CDR1 SEHNR, CDR2 FQNEAQ (reference sequence). V was trimmed by 5 bases and J by 5 bases, leaving 12 bases between them.

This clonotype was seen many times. The CDR3 nucleotides read TGTGCCACCCGGACAGGGAGGACTGAAGCTTTCTTT. This sequence encodes CATRTGRTEAFF. The V and J genes are TRBV6-5 and TRBJ1-1, with 8 bases aligning to TRBD1. The CDR3 spans 12 residues. Germline V lookup: CDR1 MNHEY, CDR2 SVGAGI. The trim removed 10 bases at V and 5 bases at J, leaving 6 bases unmatched.

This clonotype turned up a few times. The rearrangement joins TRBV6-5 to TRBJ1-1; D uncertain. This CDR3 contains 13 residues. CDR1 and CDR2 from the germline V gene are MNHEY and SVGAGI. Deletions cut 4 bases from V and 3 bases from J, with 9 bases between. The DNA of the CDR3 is TGTGCCAGCAGTTCTCAGGTGCACACTGAAGCTTTCTTT. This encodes CASSSQVHTEAFF.

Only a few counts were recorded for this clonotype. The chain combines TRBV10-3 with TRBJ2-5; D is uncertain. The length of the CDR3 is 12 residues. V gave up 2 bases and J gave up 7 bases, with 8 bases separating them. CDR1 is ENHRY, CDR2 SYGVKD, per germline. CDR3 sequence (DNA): TGTGCCATCAGTGAGGCGCCCGCGACCCAGTACTTC. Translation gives CAISEAPATQYF.

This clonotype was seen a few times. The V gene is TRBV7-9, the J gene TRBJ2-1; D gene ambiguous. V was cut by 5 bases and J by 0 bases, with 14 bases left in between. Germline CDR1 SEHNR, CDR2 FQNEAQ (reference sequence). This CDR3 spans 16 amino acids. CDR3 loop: CASSQWSPSSYNEQFF. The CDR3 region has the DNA TGTGCCAGCAGCCAGTGGTCGCCTAGCTCCTACAATGAGCAGTTCTTC.

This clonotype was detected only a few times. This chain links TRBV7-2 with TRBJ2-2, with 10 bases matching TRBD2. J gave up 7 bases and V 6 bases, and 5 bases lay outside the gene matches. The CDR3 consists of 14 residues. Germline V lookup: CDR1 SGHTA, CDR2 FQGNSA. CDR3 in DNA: TGTGCCAGCAGAACTAGCGGGACGGGCGGGGAGCTGTTTTTT. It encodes CASRTSGTGGELFF.

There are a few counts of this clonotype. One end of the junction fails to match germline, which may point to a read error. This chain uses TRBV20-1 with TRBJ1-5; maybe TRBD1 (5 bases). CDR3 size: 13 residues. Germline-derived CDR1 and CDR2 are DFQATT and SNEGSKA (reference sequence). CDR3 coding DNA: TGCAGTGCGAGAGGGGCAGACCCTCGGCCCCAGCATTTT. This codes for CSARGADPRPQHF.

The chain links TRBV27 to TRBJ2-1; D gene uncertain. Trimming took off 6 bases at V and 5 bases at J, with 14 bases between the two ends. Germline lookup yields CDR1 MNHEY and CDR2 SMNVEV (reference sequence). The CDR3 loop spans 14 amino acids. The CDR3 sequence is CASSFRRRDNEQFF. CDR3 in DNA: TGTGCCAGCAGCTTTCGTCGCAGAGACAATGAGCAGTTCTTC.